This TCR beta chain was observed in a study of T cells after yellow fever vaccination. The CDR3 contains 15 residues. V gave up 1 base and J gave up 1 base, with 12 bases separating them. The germline gives CDR1 SQVTM, CDR2 ANQGSEA. Generation of TCR cDNA used 5'RACE template switching (which added a universal primer site and UMIs). MiXCR was run by TCRdb on the 5' RACE reads, yielding one entry per CDR3 protein. The sample lists 70,000 to 80,000 distinct CDR3 sequences; around 7% were seen once. This clonotype was counted a few times. Sequences were derived from CD8+ T cells sorted from PBMCs, sampled around 10 days after the first yellow fever vaccination. The chain has TRBV29-1 and TRBJ2-3, with a possible D match to TRBD1 (5 bases). This clonotype originated in a man between 18 and 35 years old who received the YFV17D yellow fever vaccine. The CDR3 DNA sequence: TGCAGCGTTGAAGTCAGGGCGTTCGGCACAGATACGCAGTATTTT. Translating it yields CSVEVRAFGTDTQYF.